The 15 T cell receptor beta chains below were found in one sample sequenced in a study of CD8 T cells in Susac syndrome. It was with random hexamers that roughly 0.5 to 1 ug RNA was reverse transcribed. TCRdb reprocessed the immunoSEQ multiplex PCR reads via MiXCR and lists one record per CDR3 protein. The sample has roughly 76,000 distinct CDR3 sequences; about 94% are singletons. The sample was CD8+ T cells from PBMCs. These receptors all come from a human donor with Susac syndrome.

J is TRBJ1-3 and V is TRBV12-5, with D tentatively TRBD1 (5 bases). Trimming cost V 6 bases and J 0 bases, with 12 bases left between them. Germline V gives CDR1 LGHNT, CDR2 FRNRAP. This CDR3 spans 15 amino acids. The CDR3 is CASGPSGGSGNTIYF. The CDR3, as DNA: TGTGCTAGTGGGCCTAGCGGGGGCTCTGGAAACACCATATATTTT.

The V and J genes are TRBV6-5 and TRBJ2-7; D is uncertain. From germline, CDR1 is MNHEY and CDR2 SVGAGI. This CDR3 is built from 12 residues. Trimming pared 5 bases from V and 3 bases from J, leaving 8 bases between. The CDR3 region has the DNA TGTGCCAGCAGTACCCTCAACTACGAGCAGTACTTC. Translated, it gives CASSTLNYEQYF.

This chain joins TRBV6-6 and TRBJ2-1; D unresolved. The V and J ends lost 0 bases and 3 bases respectively, with 9 bases between them. This CDR3 is 15 amino acids long. Germline V gene lookup returns CDR1 MNHNY and CDR2 SVGAGI (reference sequence). In DNA, the CDR3 is TGTGCCAGCAGTTACTCGAATGGGGTCTACAATGAGCAGTTCTTC. Amino acids: CASSYSNGVYNEQFF.

This rearrangement joins TRBV5-1 to TRBJ1-2, with a tentative D call TRBD1 (6 bases). The V end lost 0 bases, the J end lost 8 bases, and 14 bases lay between the germline ends. Germline V gene data show CDR1 as SGHRS and CDR2 as YFSETQ. The CDR3 spans 14 residues. CDR3: CASSLVGPGDGYTF. CDR3 nucleotides: TGCGCCAGCAGCTTGGTGGGTCCAGGGGACGGCTACACCTTC.

This CDR3 reads CASSYFPIGKNTGELFF. The CDR3 bases are TGTGCCAGCAGTTACTTTCCTATCGGGAAGAACACCGGGGAGCTGTTTTTT. The V gene is TRBV6-2 or TRBV6-3, the J gene TRBJ2-2; D is perhaps TRBD2 (5 bases). CDR1 is MNHEY, CDR2 SVGEGT, per germline. Between the trimmed V and J ends, which lost 1 base and 1 base, there was a span of 13 bases. This CDR3 contains 17 residues.

The rearrangement links TRBV30 to TRBJ1-1, with D possibly TRBD1 on 6 matching bases. The germline CDR1 and CDR2 sequences are GTSNPN and SVGIG (reference sequence). CDR3 length: 15 amino acids. Trimming left V 1 base short and J 0 bases short, with 12 bases between. The CDR3 spells CAWSGGQDMNTEAFF. As DNA, the CDR3 is TGTGCCTGGAGTGGGGGGCAGGACATGAACACTGAAGCTTTCTTT. Combining the CDR3 with reference TRBV30 and TRBJ1-1 gives the whole variable domain SQTIHQWPATLVQPVGSPLSLECTVEGTSNPNLYWYRQAAGRGLQLLFYSVGIGQISSEVPQNLSASRPQDRQFILSSKKLLLSDSGFYLCAWSGGQDMNTEAFFGQGTRLTVV.

The chain recombines TRBV24-1 with TRBJ2-3; 10 bases are a match to TRBD1. Germline CDR1 reads KGHDR; CDR2 reads SFDVKD. With 3 bases clipped from V and 2 bases from J, the junction kept 13 bases outside the gene matches. The CDR3 covers 19 residues. Written as DNA, the CDR3 is TGTGCCACCAGTGATCCCCGGGACAGGGGCCCGCCTTCCACAGATACGCAGTATTTT. Residues: CATSDPRDRGPPSTDTQYF.

V usage is TRBV2 and J usage is TRBJ2-2; D not certain. The germline V gene has CDR1 SNHLY and CDR2 FYNNEI. V lost 11 bases to trimming and J lost 4 bases, with 14 bases between them. CDR3 length equals 13 residues. For the CDR3, the DNA is TGTGCCGGTACCGGGCCCCTCACCGGGGAGCTGTTTTTT. Translated: CAGTGPLTGELFF.

V and J are TRBV5-1 and TRBJ2-1, with 14 bases identical to TRBD2. The trim removed 9 bases at V and 7 bases at J, leaving 9 bases unmatched. Germline V gene lookup returns CDR1 SGHRS and CDR2 YFSETQ. CDR3 length equals 15 residues. The CDR3 reads CATTTGTSGSNEQFF. The CDR3 nucleotides are TGCGCCACTACAACCGGGACTAGCGGGAGTAATGAGCAGTTCTTC.

V and J are TRBV19 and TRBJ2-1; tentatively, D is TRBD1 (5 bases). The V gene's germline CDR1 is LNHDA and CDR2 SQIVND (reference sequence). V was trimmed by 4 bases and J by 3 bases, leaving 7 bases between them. This CDR3 comprises 13 residues. CDR3 sequence (DNA): TGTGCCAGTAGTAAGGGGATCTACAATGAGCAGTTCTTC. Its translation: CASSKGIYNEQFF.

This rearrangement joins TRBV7-9 to TRBJ2-1, with D possibly matching TRBD2 (7 bases). This CDR3 contains 16 residues. Per germline, CDR1 SEHNR and CDR2 FQNEAQ (reference sequence). The germline V and J ends were trimmed by 2 bases and 5 bases, with 16 bases remaining between them. The CDR3 bases are TGTGCCAGCAGCTTAAGGGGGGAGGGAGAACACAATGAGCAGTTCTTC. Protein sequence: CASSLRGEGEHNEQFF.

The rearrangement joins TRBV7-9 to TRBJ1-1; 7 bases map to TRBD1. The CDR3 sequence is 15 residues long. Germline V CDR1 and CDR2: SEHNR, FQNEAQ (reference sequence). The V segment lost 2 bases and the J segment 2 bases; nucleotides outside the gene matches: 5. Here the CDR3 DNA reads TGTGCCAGCAGCTTAATGGGACAGCTAAACACTGAAGCTTTCTTT. Protein sequence: CASSLMGQLNTEAFF.

This chain links TRBV27 with TRBJ2-7, with D unresolved. The germline gives CDR1 MNHEY, CDR2 SMNVEV (reference sequence). The CDR3 consists of 14 residues. V lost 3 bases to trimming and J lost 3 bases, with 12 bases between them. The CDR3 bases are TGTGCCAGCAGTTTTCGCGCGGCTCACTACGAGCAGTACTTC. Protein product: CASSFRAAHYEQYF.

The CDR3 loop is CAWTRGTKGNEQFF. CDR3 nucleotide sequence: TGTGCCTGGACCCGGGGGACCAAGGGGAATGAGCAGTTCTTC. The chain has TRBV30 and TRBJ2-1; weak D call: TRBD2 (6 bases). Trimming removed 4 bases from V and 7 bases from J, with 17 bases in between. Germline V gives CDR1 GTSNPN, CDR2 SVGIG (reference sequence). CDR3 length: 14 amino acids.

The V gene is TRBV18, the J gene TRBJ2-5, with D perhaps TRBD2 (5 bases). The ends were cut back, 8 bases at V and 6 bases at J, with 13 bases in the middle. This CDR3 spans 12 amino acids. CDR1 is KGHSH, CDR2 LQKENI, per germline. The CDR3: CASKDGGQTQYF. CDR3 coding DNA: TGTGCCAGCAAGGACGGCGGGCAGACCCAGTACTTC.